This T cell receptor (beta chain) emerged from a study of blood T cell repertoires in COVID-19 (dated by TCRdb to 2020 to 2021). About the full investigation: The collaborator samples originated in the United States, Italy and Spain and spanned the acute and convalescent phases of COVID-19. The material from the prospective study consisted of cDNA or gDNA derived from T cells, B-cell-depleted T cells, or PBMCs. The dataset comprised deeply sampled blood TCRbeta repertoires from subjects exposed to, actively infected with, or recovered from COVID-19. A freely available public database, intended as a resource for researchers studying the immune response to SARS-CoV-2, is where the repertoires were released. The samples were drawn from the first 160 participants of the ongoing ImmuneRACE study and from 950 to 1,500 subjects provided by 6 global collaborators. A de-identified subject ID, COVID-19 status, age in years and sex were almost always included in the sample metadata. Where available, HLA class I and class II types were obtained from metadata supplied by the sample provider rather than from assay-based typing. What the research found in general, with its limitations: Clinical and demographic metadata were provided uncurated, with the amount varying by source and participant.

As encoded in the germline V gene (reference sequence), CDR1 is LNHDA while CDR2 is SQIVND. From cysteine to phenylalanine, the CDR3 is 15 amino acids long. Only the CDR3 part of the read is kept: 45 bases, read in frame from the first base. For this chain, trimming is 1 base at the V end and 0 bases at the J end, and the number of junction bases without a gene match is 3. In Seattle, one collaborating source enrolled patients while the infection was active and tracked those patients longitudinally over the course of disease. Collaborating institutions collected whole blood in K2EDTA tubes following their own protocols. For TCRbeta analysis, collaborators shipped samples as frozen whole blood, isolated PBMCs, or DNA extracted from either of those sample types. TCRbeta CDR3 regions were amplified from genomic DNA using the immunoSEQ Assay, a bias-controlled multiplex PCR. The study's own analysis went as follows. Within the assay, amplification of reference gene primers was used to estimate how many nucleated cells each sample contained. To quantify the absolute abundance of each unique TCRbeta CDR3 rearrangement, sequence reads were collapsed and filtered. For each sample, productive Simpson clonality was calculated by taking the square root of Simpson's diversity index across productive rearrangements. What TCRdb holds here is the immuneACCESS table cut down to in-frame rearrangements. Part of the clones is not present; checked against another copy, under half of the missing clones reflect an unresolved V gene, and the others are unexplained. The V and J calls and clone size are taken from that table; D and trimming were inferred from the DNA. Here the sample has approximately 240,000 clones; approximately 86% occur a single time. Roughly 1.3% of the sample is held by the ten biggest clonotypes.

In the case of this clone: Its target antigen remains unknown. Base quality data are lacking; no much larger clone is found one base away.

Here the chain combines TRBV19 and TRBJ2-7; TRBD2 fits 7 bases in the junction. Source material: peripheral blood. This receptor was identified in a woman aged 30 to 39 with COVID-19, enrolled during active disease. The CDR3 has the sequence CASSIGGTTSYEQYF. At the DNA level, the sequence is TGTGCCAGTAGTATAGGCGGGACTACCTCCTACGAGCAGTACTTC. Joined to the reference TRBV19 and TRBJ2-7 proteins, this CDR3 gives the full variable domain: DGGITQSPKYLFRKEGQNVTLSCEQNLNHDAMYWYRQDPGQGLRLIYYSQIVNDFQKGDIAEGYSVSREKKESFPLTVTSAQKNPTAFYLCASSIGGTTSYEQYFGPGTRLTVT.